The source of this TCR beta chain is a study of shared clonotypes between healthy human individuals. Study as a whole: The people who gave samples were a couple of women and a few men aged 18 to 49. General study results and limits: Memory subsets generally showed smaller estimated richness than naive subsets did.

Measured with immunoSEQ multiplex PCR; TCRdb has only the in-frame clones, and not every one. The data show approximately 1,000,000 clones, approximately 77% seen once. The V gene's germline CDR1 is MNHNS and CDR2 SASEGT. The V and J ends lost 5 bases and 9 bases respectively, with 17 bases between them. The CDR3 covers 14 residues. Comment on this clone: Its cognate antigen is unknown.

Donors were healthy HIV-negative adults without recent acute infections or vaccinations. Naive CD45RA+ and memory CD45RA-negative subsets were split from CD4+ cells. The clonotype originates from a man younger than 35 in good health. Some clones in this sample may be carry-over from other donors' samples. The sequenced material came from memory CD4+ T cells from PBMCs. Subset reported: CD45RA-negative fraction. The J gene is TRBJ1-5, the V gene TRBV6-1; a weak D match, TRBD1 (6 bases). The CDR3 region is CASSIGGPDRPQHF. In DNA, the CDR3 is TGTGCCAGCAGTATCGGGGGCCCCGATCGGCCCCAGCATTTT.